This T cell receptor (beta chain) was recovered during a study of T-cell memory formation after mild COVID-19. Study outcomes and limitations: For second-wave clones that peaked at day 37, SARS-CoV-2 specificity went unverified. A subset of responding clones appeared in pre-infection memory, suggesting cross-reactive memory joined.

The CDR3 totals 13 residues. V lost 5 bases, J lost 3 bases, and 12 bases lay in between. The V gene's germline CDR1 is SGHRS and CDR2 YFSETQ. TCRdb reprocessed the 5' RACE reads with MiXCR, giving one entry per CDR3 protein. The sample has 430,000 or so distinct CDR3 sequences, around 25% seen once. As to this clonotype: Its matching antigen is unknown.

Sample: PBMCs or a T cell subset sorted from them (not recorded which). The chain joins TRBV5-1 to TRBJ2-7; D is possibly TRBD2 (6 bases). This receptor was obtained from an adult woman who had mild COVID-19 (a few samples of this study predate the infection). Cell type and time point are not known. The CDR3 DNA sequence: TGCGCCAGCAGTGCCGGGAGAGTCTACGAGCAGTACTTC. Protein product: CASSAGRVYEQYF.